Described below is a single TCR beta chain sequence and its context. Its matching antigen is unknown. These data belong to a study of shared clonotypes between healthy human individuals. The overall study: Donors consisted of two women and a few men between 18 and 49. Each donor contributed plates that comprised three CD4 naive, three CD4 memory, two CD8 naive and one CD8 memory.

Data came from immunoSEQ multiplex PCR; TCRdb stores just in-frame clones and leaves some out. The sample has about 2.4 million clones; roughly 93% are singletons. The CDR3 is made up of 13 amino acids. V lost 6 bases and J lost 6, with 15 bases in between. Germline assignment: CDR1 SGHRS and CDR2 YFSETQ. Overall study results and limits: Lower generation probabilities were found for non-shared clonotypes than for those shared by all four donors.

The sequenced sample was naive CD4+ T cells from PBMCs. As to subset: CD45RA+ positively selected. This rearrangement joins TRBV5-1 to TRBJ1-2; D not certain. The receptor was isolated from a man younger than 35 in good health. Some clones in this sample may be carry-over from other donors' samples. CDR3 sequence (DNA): TGCGCCAGCACCTCTATTCCCTCGAATGGCTACACCTTC. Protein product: CASTSIPSNGYTF.